This passage covers 9 T cell receptor beta chains from one sample sequenced in a study of CD8 T cells in Susac syndrome. Reverse transcription of about 0.5 to 1 ug RNA was performed with random hexamers. Via MiXCR, TCRdb re-called the immunoSEQ multiplex PCR reads, giving one row per CDR3 protein. This table has some 100,000 distinct CDR3 sequences, approximately 95% appearing once. Source material: CD8+ T cells from PBMCs. All receptors come from a human donor with Susac syndrome.

The rearrangement links TRBV18 to TRBJ1-4, with 9 bases matching TRBD1. CDR3 length: 16 residues. Losses at the gene ends were 3 bases for V and 0 bases for J; bases not matched to a gene: 2. Germline CDR1 and CDR2: KGHSH and LQKENI. Here the CDR3 reads CASSPGTGSTNEKLFF. CDR3 nucleotide sequence: TGTGCCAGCTCACCGGGGACAGGGTCAACTAATGAAAAACTGTTTTTT.

The chain recombines TRBV18 with TRBJ1-2, with 7 bases matching TRBD1. The CDR3 has 13 amino acids. V shed 2 bases and J 3 bases; nucleotides not matched to a gene: 0. CDR1 and CDR2 (germline): KGHSH, LQKENI. The CDR3 DNA reads TGTGCCAGCTCACCAGGACAGGACTATGGCTACACCTTC. This gives the protein CASSPGQDYGYTF. Looking up the rest from reference TRBV18 and TRBJ1-2 gives the full variable domain: NAGVMQNPRHLVRRRGQEARLRCSPMKGHSHVYWYRQLPEEGLKFMVYLQKENIIDESGMPKERFSAEFPKEGPSILRIQQVVRGDSAAYFCASSPGQDYGYTFGSGTRLTVV.

The chain uses TRBV20-1 and TRBJ2-3, with D hard to call. V gave up 3 bases and J gave up 4 bases, with 11 bases separating them. The CDR3 is 13 amino acids. Germline V gives CDR1 DFQATT, CDR2 SNEGSKA (reference sequence). CDR3 region: CSASKKGPDTQYF. The CDR3 nucleotides read TGCAGTGCTAGCAAAAAGGGCCCAGATACGCAGTATTTT.

The chain uses TRBV20-1 and TRBJ1-2; 10 bases fit TRBD1. V trimming: 0 bases; J trimming: 4 bases; junction bases outside the gene matches: 5. CDR1 is DFQATT and CDR2 is SNEGSKA in the germline V gene (reference sequence). The CDR3 contains 15 residues. The CDR3 here is CSAREGTGALYGYTF. Here the CDR3 DNA reads TGCAGTGCTAGAGAGGGGACAGGGGCCCTCTATGGCTACACCTTC.

The chain is built from TRBV5-6 and TRBJ1-6; D is ambiguous. The CDR3 totals 12 residues. Germline V gene sequence: CDR1 SGHDT, CDR2 YYEEEE. The V gene lost 4 bases and the J gene lost 9 bases, with 8 bases spanning the gap. The CDR3 DNA is TGTGCCAGCAGCACGCCGGGTTCACCCCTCCACTTT. This translates into CASSTPGSPLHF.

The sample holds one count of this clonotype. The J gene is TRBJ1-2, the V gene TRBV29-1, with D possibly being TRBD1 (5 bases). V lost 4 bases and J lost 4, with 13 bases in between. The germline V gene encodes CDR1 SQVTM and CDR2 ANQGSEA. The CDR3 runs 13 residues. The DNA for the CDR3 is TGCAGCGTTGCTTTCGTAGACAGCTATGGCTACACCTTC. Its translation: CSVAFVDSYGYTF.

The rearrangement links TRBV20-1 to TRBJ2-7; TRBD1 matches 8 bases. Germline assignment: CDR1 DFQATT and CDR2 SNEGSKA (reference sequence). V trimming: 2 bases; J trimming: 6 bases; junction bases outside the gene matches: 12. The CDR3 loop spans 15 amino acids. This CDR3 reads CSARSPQGALIEQYF. CDR3 bases: TGCAGTGCTAGAAGTCCCCAGGGGGCGTTGATCGAGCAGTACTTC.

The chain combines TRBV29-1 with TRBJ2-7, with TRBD1 matching 7 bases. CDR1 is SQVTM, CDR2 ANQGSEA, per germline. V trimming: 4 bases; J trimming: 0 bases; junction bases outside the gene matches: 0. The CDR3 runs 12 residues. The CDR3 bases are TGCAGCGTTGGGGACAGCTCCTACGAGCAGTACTTC. Translation gives CSVGDSSYEQYF.

The chain links TRBV10-3 to TRBJ2-6, with D perhaps matching TRBD1 (5 bases). Trimming took off 10 bases at V and 0 bases at J, with 10 bases between the two ends. Germline-derived CDR1 and CDR2 are ENHRY and SYGVKD. The CDR3 has 14 residues. The DNA for the CDR3 is TGTGCCAGCAGGGATTACTCTGGGGCCAACGTCCTGACTTTC. This encodes CASRDYSGANVLTF.